These 27 T cell receptor beta chains originate from one sample sequenced in a study of brain T cells in children with intractable seizures. Time point in this sample: blood from clinic visit 5 months post-surgery; TSC patient then seizure free. Generated by immunoSEQ multiplex PCR, the TCRdb table keeps only in-frame clones and is missing some. The repertoire includes hundreds of thousands of clones, 93% of them detected once, and 4.5% to 7% sits in the top ten. The starting material was peripheral blood, obtained roughly 5 months after surgery. The receptors were gathered from a boy under three years old with tuberous sclerosis and intractable seizures.

This clone was seen once. The chain recombines TRBV6-2 or TRBV6-3 with TRBJ2-2; no clear D. V was shortened by 6 bases and J by 0 bases, with 14 bases between the two germline ends. Germline-derived CDR1 and CDR2 are MNHEY and SVGEGT. The CDR3 length is 16 residues. The DNA for the CDR3 is TGTGCCAGCAGCCCTCGTCAAGAAGCGAACACCGGGGAGCTGTTTTTT. The encoded protein is CASSPRQEANTGELFF.

This clone occurred once. The V and J genes are TRBV19 and TRBJ2-1, with 9 bases lining up with TRBD2. This CDR3 is 15 amino acids long. In germline, CDR1 is LNHDA, CDR2 SQIVND (reference sequence). Germline trimming cut 6 bases from V and 4 bases from J; bases unmatched to any gene: 7. The CDR3 DNA sequence: TGTGCCAGTAGGGCGACTAGCGGCAATTACAATGAGCAGTTCTTC. It is translated as CASRATSGNYNEQFF.

The gene calls are TRBV6-5 and TRBJ2-3; 8 bases are shared with TRBD2. Germline trimming cut 4 bases from V and 8 bases from J; bases unmatched to any gene: 11. CDR3 length: 15 residues. The germline V gene encodes CDR1 MNHEY and CDR2 SVGAGI. The chain's CDR3 is CASSSTGLALGTQYF. CDR3 nucleotides: TGTGCCAGCAGTTCAACTGGACTAGCCTTAGGTACGCAGTATTTT.

The genes are TRBV6-5 and TRBJ1-2; D is ambiguous. The CDR3 has 11 residues. V was shortened by 8 bases and J by 8 bases, with 12 bases between the two germline ends. Germline CDR1 reads MNHEY; CDR2 reads SVGAGI. Written as DNA, the CDR3 is TGTGCCAGCGTGGGTTTCGAGGGCTACACCTTC. Its protein product is CASVGFEGYTF.

V gene TRBV5-1 combines with J gene TRBJ2-5; D is uncertain. The V gene lost 4 bases and the J gene lost 2 bases, with 9 bases spanning the gap. CDR3 size: 13 residues. Germline CDR1 reads SGHRS; CDR2 reads YFSETQ. In DNA, the CDR3 is TGCGCCAGCAGCCCATACCCTCAAGAGACCCAGTACTTC. It encodes CASSPYPQETQYF.

The chain recombines TRBV4-1 with TRBJ1-4, with a possible D match to TRBD1 (5 bases). Germline CDR1 is MGHRA and CDR2 is YSYEKL. The CDR3 length is 16 residues. V lost 0 bases and J lost 5, with 13 bases in between. The CDR3 protein is CASSQDGTQVNEKLFF. Written as DNA, the CDR3 is TGCGCCAGCAGCCAAGATGGGACTCAGGTCAATGAAAAACTGTTTTTT.

The V gene is TRBV7-9, the J gene TRBJ2-3; 8 positions agree with TRBD1. Trimming at V came to 2 bases and at J to 6 bases, leaving 10 bases not matched to a gene. The CDR3 extends over 16 amino acids. CDR1 and CDR2 from the germline V gene are SEHNR and FQNEAQ (reference sequence). Written as DNA, the CDR3 is TGTGCCAGCAGCTTACCTCGGACAGGGATCTTGGATACGCAGTATTTT. The encoded protein is CASSLPRTGILDTQYF.

The chain employs TRBV14 and TRBJ2-2; 14 bases agree with TRBD2. The germline gives CDR1 SGHDN, CDR2 FVKESK. The CDR3 has 16 residues. After removal of 4 bases from V and 9 bases from J, the junction contained 7 bases not matched to a gene. The CDR3 coding sequence is TGTGCCAGCAGCCCACCGGGACTAGCGGGAGTGTGGGAGCTGTTTTTT. This encodes CASSPPGLAGVWELFF.

The chain couples TRBV5-4 to TRBJ2-7; 10 bases line up with TRBD1. The CDR3 totals 16 residues. In germline, CDR1 is SGHNT, CDR2 YYREEE (reference sequence). V lost 3 bases to trimming and J lost 2 bases; unmatched junction nucleotides: 8. CDR3 sequence reads: CASSSTGTGVPYEQYF. Here the CDR3 DNA reads TGTGCCAGCAGCTCCACCGGGACAGGGGTCCCCTACGAGCAGTACTTC.

This clone was observed once. The chain combines TRBV10-3 with TRBJ2-1; the D gene is possibly TRBD1 (5 bases). Trimming took 7 bases from V and 12 from J, leaving 25 bases between them. Germline values: CDR1 ENHRY, CDR2 SYGVKD. The CDR3 covers 15 residues. The CDR3 spells CAITRSTKAGQVQFF. The CDR3 DNA reads TGTGCCATCACCCGCTCAACAAAAGCCGGACAAGTGCAGTTCTTC.

DNA of the CDR3: TGTGCCTGGAGACAACAGGGGGCGAGAGAAAAACTGTTTTTT. Translated, it gives CAWRQQGAREKLFF. The rearrangement uses TRBV30 and TRBJ1-4, with 9 positions matching TRBD1. The CDR3 is made up of 14 amino acids. CDR1 and CDR2 from the germline V gene are GTSNPN and SVGIG (reference sequence). V trimming: 3 bases; J trimming: 8 bases; junction bases outside the gene matches: 7.

The chain links TRBV18 to TRBJ2-1; D gene uncertain. The CDR3 runs to 13 residues. With 6 bases removed from V and 7 bases from J, the gap between germline ends came to 13 bases. Germline CDR1 KGHSH, CDR2 LQKENI. The CDR3 loop reads CASSYLESNEQFF. The CDR3 bases are TGTGCCAGCTCCTACTTAGAATCAAATGAGCAGTTCTTC.

The chain links TRBV5-4 to TRBJ2-2, with 7 bases that match TRBD1. This CDR3 comprises 15 residues. The V gene's germline CDR1 is SGHNT and CDR2 YYREEE (reference sequence). Trimming at V came to 4 bases and at J to 3 bases, leaving 6 bases not matched to a gene. CDR3 amino acids: CASSITGTDTGELFF. The CDR3 nucleotides are TGTGCCAGCAGCATCACCGGGACAGACACCGGGGAGCTGTTTTTT.

This sequence joins TRBV27 and TRBJ2-1; perhaps TRBD1 as D (5 bases). Trimming removed 3 bases from V and 1 base from J, with 13 bases in between. The CDR3 is made up of 16 amino acids. Germline loops: CDR1 MNHEY, CDR2 SMNVEV (reference sequence). The CDR3: CASSLEPGNSYNEQFF. CDR3 bases: TGTGCCAGCAGTTTGGAGCCAGGGAATTCCTACAATGAGCAGTTCTTC.

The chain uses TRBV28 and TRBJ1-1; TRBD1 agrees at 7 bases. CDR3 length equals 16 residues. With V trimmed by 2 bases and J by 0 bases, 6 bases remained unmatched. Looked up from germline, CDR1 is MDHEN and CDR2 is SYDVKM. CDR3 residues: CASSLITDRLNTEAFF. CDR3 nucleotide sequence: TGTGCCAGCAGTTTAATTACGGACAGGTTGAACACTGAAGCTTTCTTT.

J is TRBJ1-5 and V is TRBV18; D is possibly TRBD1 (6 bases). V gave up 3 bases and J gave up 0 bases, with 18 bases separating them. The CDR3 spans 18 residues. Germline V gene data show CDR1 as KGHSH and CDR2 as LQKENI. CDR3 amino acids: CASSPTRGVGDSNQPQHF. CDR3 nucleotides: TGTGCCAGCTCACCCACTAGGGGGGTAGGGGATAGCAATCAGCCCCAGCATTTT. The full variable domain, its missing parts supplied by reference TRBV18 and TRBJ1-5, is NAGVMQNPRHLVRRRGQEARLRCSPMKGHSHVYWYRQLPEEGLKFMVYLQKENIIDESGMPKERFSAEFPKEGPSILRIQQVVRGDSAAYFCASSPTRGVGDSNQPQHFGDGTRLSIL.

CDR3 amino acids: CASSSNSGMSSYEQYF. In DNA form, the CDR3 reads TGCGCCAGCAGCTCCAATAGCGGGATGAGCTCCTACGAGCAGTACTTC. This rearrangement joins TRBV5-1 to TRBJ2-7, with TRBD2 matching over 8 bases. Per germline, CDR1 SGHRS and CDR2 YFSETQ. After removal of 3 bases from V and 0 bases from J, the junction contained 8 bases not matched to a gene. There are 16 residues in the CDR3. Using reference TRBV5-1 and TRBJ2-7 for the parts outside the CDR3, the full variable domain is KAGVTQTPRYLIKTRGQQVTLSCSPISGHRSVSWYQQTPGQGLQFLFEYFSETQRNKGNFPGRFSGRQFSNSRSEMNVSTLELGDSALYLCASSSNSGMSSYEQYFGPGTRLTVT.

The J gene is TRBJ2-7, the V gene TRBV15; 8 bases agree with TRBD2. The J segment lost 3 bases and the V segment lost 5 bases, leaving 15 bases of the junction unmatched. Germline loops: CDR1 LNHNV, CDR2 YYDKDF (reference sequence). The CDR3 runs to 17 residues. The chain's CDR3 is CATSAGGGSNKFYEQYF. The CDR3 coding sequence is TGTGCCACCAGCGCGGGGGGAGGGAGTAATAAGTTCTACGAGCAGTACTTC.

The CDR3 loop is CASSLSGTKNTGELFF. For the CDR3, the DNA is TGTGCCAGTAGTCTCTCCGGGACTAAAAACACCGGGGAGCTGTTTTTT. The gene calls are TRBV19 and TRBJ2-2, with TRBD2 matching over 7 bases. This CDR3 is 16 amino acids long. Germline loops: CDR1 LNHDA, CDR2 SQIVND (reference sequence). V was clipped by 5 bases and J by 2 bases; unmatched bases: 8.

The genes are TRBV7-9 and TRBJ1-2, with D perhaps matching TRBD1 (5 bases). The V and J ends lost 0 bases and 8 bases respectively, with 16 bases between them. The germline V gene has CDR1 SEHNR and CDR2 FQNEAQ (reference sequence). This CDR3 has 15 residues. As DNA, the CDR3 is TGTGCCAGCAGCTTAGCGGGTCGGGGCCCTTCGGGCTACACCTTC. This sequence encodes CASSLAGRGPSGYTF.

The V call is TRBV25-1, the J call TRBJ1-2, with D hard to call. Germline V lookup: CDR1 MGHDK, CDR2 SYGVNS. The V end was cut by 3 bases, the J end by 8 bases, with 4 bases between. The CDR3 contains 10 residues. CDR3 protein: CASSDDGYTF. In nucleotides, the CDR3 is TGTGCCAGCAGTGATGACGGCTACACCTTC.

The V and J genes are TRBV7-2 and TRBJ1-2; D is uncertain. The V end was cut by 6 bases, the J end by 6 bases, with 14 bases between. In germline, CDR1 is SGHTA, CDR2 FQGNSA. The CDR3 length is 13 residues. CDR3 sequence: CASSYGGRDGYTF. CDR3 bases: TGTGCCAGCAGTTACGGTGGGAGGGATGGCTACACCTTC.

The genes are TRBV27 and TRBJ2-1, with TRBD2 matching over 9 bases. This CDR3 has 14 residues. V lost 2 bases, J lost 5 bases, and 1 base stayed unmatched. Looked up from germline, CDR1 is MNHEY and CDR2 is SMNVEV (reference sequence). The CDR3 here is CASSLAGGDNEQFF. In DNA form, the CDR3 reads TGTGCCAGCAGTTTAGCGGGAGGGGACAATGAGCAGTTCTTC.

Only a few counts were recorded for this clone. The V gene is TRBV6-5, the J gene TRBJ1-2; 7 bases line up with TRBD1. In germline, CDR1 is MNHEY, CDR2 SVGAGI. This CDR3 spans 15 amino acids. V trimming: 0 bases; J trimming: 1 base; junction bases outside the gene matches: 2. As DNA, the CDR3 is TGTGCCAGCAGTTACTCCACAGGGGATAACTATGGCTACACCTTC. Translation gives CASSYSTGDNYGYTF.

This clone showed up just once. The V call is TRBV6-5, the J call TRBJ1-3; D unresolved. The CDR3 extends over 15 amino acids. Per the germline V gene, CDR1 is MNHEY and CDR2 is SVGAGI. V was shortened by 2 bases and J by 0 bases, with 8 bases between the two germline ends. In nucleotides, the CDR3 is TGTGCCAGCAGTTACGGCGGCTTCTCTGGAAACACCATATATTTT. It translates to CASSYGGFSGNTIYF.

V is TRBV11-1 and J is TRBJ1-1, with 7 bases identical to TRBD1. The V gene's germline CDR1 is SGHAT and CDR2 FQDESV (reference sequence). The CDR3 consists of 16 residues. The junction had 9 bases not matched to a gene; V was cut back by 5 bases and J by 0 bases. CDR3 residues: CASSPDRVTLNTEAFF. The CDR3 region has the DNA TGTGCCAGCAGCCCTGACAGGGTTACCCTGAACACTGAAGCTTTCTTT.

The chain joins TRBV4-1 to TRBJ2-2; D is unresolved. Trimming took 1 base from V and 1 from J, leaving 10 bases between them. Germline V gene lookup returns CDR1 MGHRA and CDR2 YSYEKL. The CDR3 consists of 16 residues. The CDR3 bases are TGCGCCAGCAGCCAAGGGTCCGCGGTGAACACCGGGGAGCTGTTTTTT. Translation: CASSQGSAVNTGELFF.